The entry below describes one T cell receptor (beta chain). The sample originates from a study of blood T cell repertoires in COVID-19. Turning to the study itself: COVID-19 samples from acute and convalescent phases originated in the United States, Italy and Spain. T cells, B-cell-depleted T cells, or PBMCs provided the cDNA or gDNA that served as material.

In the original processing: The authors estimated nucleated cell counts from reference gene primer amplification. Produced via immunoSEQ multiplex PCR; TCRdb's table is partial and in-frame only. V and J calls and clone size are those listed in that table; D and trimming were worked out from the DNA. The repertoire includes hundreds of thousands of clones, approximately 85% of them detected once, and roughly 5.3% sits in the top ten. Germline V gene data show CDR1 as MDHEN and CDR2 as SYDVKM. Deletions cut 3 bases from V and 4 bases from J, with 6 bases between. The CDR3 contains 12 residues. Sequenced sample: peripheral blood. V gene TRBV28 combines with J gene TRBJ1-2; D ambiguous. The sequence came from a man aged 50-59 years with active or convalescent COVID-19. CDR3 sequence: CASSLSSYGYTF. The CDR3 DNA is TGTGCCAGCAGTTTGTCCAGCTATGGCTACACCTTC.